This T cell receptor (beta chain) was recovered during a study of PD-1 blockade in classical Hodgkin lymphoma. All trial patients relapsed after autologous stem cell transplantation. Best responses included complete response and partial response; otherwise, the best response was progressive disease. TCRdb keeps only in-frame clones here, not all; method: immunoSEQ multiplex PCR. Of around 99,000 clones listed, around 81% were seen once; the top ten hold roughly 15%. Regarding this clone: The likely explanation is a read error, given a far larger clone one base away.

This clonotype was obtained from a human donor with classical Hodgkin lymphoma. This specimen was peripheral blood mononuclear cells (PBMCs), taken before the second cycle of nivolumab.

CDR3 loop: CASSQGSGTGELFF. CDR3 sequence (DNA): TGTGCCAGCAGCCAAGGGTCTGGGACCGGGGAGCTGTTTTTT. J is TRBJ2-2 and V is TRBV5-4, with no clear D. The V and J ends lost 4 bases and 5 bases respectively, with 12 bases between them. Germline V gene sequence: CDR1 SGHNT, CDR2 YYREEE (reference sequence). The length of the CDR3 is 14 residues.